This T cell receptor beta chain came from a study of CD8+ T cells in alopecia areata. The ends lost 5 bases at V and 0 bases at J; junction bases unmatched: 3. The CDR3 is 15 residues long. The V gene's germline CDR1 is SGHTA and CDR2 FQGNSA. RNA, once extracted, was reverse transcribed into cDNA for use as the sequencing template. Measured with immunoSEQ multiplex PCR; TCRdb has only the in-frame clones, and not every one. Counted here are more than 130,000 clones, around four fifths occurring once; the ten biggest clones make up 20% to 25%. Treatment given: oral pan-JAK inhibitor, 5-10 mg twice daily.

The TCR was taken from a human donor with alopecia areata. This chain connects TRBV7-2 to TRBJ2-1, with 8 bases identical to TRBD2. The sample here was CD8+ T cells sorted from blood, taken at week 4, from a patient treated with tofacitinib. The CDR3 sequence is CASSGGGPSYNEQFF. CDR3 coding DNA: TGTGCCAGCAGCGGCGGGGGGCCCTCCTACAATGAGCAGTTCTTC.